Below, 2 T cell receptor beta chains from the same sample are listed, as sequenced in a study of long-term antiretroviral therapy in people with HIV. An immunoSEQ assay, version v3.0, was performed at survey level. Here immunoSEQ multiplex PCR was the method, and the copy in TCRdb shows in-frame clones only, minus some. The table records approximately 35,000 clones, 85% to 95% of them present only once. The sequencing used unsorted PBMCs, collected approximately 5 years after starting antiretroviral therapy. The receptors were gathered from a woman in her forties or fifties with HIV.

The chain employs TRBV12-5 and TRBJ1-1; D remains ambiguous. CDR1 is LGHNT and CDR2 is FRNRAP in the germline V gene. Trimming stripped 6 bases from V and 1 base from J, with 12 bases between. The CDR3 runs to 14 residues. The DNA for the CDR3 is TGTGCTAGTGGATCCGCCTGGGGGAACACTGAAGCTTTCTTT. It translates to CASGSAWGNTEAFF.

V is TRBV7-2 and J is TRBJ2-1; TRBD2 matches at 9 bases. The CDR3 contains 14 residues. V lost 2 bases to trimming and J lost 6 bases; unmatched junction nucleotides: 2. Germline loops: CDR1 SGHTA, CDR2 FQGNSA. The CDR3 DNA reads TGTGCCAGCAGCTTAATAGCGGGGGTCAATGAGCAGTTCTTC. Translating it yields CASSLIAGVNEQFF. Drawing the rest from reference TRBV7-2 and TRBJ2-1, the complete variable domain is GAGVSQSPSNKVTEKGKDVELRCDPISGHTALYWYRQSLGQGLEFLIYFQGNSAPDKSGLPSDRFSAERTGGSVSTLTIQRTQQEDSAVYLCASSLIAGVNEQFFGPGTRLTVL.